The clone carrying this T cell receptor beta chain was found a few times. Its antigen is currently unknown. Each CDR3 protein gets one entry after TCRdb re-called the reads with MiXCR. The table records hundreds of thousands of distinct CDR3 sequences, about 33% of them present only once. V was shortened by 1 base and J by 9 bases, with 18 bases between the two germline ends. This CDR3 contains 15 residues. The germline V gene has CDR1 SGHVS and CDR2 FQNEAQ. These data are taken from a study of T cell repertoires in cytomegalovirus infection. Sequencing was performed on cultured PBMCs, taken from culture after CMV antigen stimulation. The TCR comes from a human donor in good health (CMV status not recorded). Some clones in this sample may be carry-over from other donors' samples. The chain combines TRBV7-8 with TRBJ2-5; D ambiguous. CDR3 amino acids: CASSLGGTTYGSQYF. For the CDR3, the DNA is TGTGCCAGCAGCTTAGGGGGAACGACTTATGGGTCCCAGTACTTC.